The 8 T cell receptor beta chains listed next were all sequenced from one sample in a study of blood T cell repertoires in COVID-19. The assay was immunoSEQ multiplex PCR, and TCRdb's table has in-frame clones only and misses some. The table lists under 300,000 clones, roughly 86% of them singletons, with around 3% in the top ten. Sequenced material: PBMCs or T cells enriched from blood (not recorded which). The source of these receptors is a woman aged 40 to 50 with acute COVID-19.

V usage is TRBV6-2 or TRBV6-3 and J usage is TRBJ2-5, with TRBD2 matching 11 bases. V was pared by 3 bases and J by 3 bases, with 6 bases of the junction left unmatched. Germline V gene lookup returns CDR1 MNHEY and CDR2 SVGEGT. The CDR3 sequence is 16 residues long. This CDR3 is CASSYPGTSGKETQYF. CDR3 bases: TGTGCCAGCAGTTATCCCGGGACTAGCGGTAAAGAGACCCAGTACTTC.

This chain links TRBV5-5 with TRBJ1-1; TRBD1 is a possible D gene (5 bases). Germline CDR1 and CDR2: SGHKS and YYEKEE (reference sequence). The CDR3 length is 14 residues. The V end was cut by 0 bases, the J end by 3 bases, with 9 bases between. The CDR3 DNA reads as TGTGCCAGCAGCTTGGAAGGGGTTGACACTGAAGCTTTCTTT. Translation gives CASSLEGVDTEAFF.

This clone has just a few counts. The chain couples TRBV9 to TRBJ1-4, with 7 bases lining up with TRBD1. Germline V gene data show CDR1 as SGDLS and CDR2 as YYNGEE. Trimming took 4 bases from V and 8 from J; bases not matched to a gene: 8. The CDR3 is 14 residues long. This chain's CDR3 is CASSPSGGREKLFF. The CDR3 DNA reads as TGTGCCAGCAGCCCCTCAGGGGGTCGGGAAAAACTGTTTTTT.

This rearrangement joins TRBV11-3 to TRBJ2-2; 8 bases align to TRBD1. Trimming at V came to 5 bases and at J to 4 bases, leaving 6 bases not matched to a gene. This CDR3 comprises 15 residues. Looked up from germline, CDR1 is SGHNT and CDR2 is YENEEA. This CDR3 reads CASSQRQGSTGELFF. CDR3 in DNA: TGTGCCAGCAGCCAAAGACAGGGGAGCACCGGGGAGCTGTTTTTT.

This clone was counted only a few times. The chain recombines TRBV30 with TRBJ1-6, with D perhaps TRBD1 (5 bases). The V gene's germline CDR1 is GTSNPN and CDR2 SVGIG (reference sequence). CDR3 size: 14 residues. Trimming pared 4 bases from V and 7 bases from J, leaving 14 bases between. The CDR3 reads CAWKIREGNSPLHF. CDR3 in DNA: TGTGCCTGGAAAATACGGGAGGGGAATTCACCCCTCCACTTT.

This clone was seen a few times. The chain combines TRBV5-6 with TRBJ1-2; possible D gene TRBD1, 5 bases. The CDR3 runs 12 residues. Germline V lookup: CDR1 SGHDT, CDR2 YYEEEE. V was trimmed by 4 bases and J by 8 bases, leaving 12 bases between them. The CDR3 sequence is CASSPGVMGYTF. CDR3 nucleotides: TGTGCCAGCAGCCCGGGGGTGATGGGCTACACCTTC.

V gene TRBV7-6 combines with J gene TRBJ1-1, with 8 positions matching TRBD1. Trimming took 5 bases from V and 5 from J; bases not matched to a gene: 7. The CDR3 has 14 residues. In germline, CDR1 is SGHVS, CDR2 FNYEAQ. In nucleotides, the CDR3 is TGTGCCAGCAGCCCCCGACAGGGGTGGACTGAAGCTTTCTTT. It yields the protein CASSPRQGWTEAFF. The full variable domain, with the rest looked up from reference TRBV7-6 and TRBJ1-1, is GAGVSQSPRYKVTKRGQDVALRCDPISGHVSLYWYRQALGQGPEFLTYFNYEAQQDKSGLPNDRFSAERPEGSISTLTIQRTEQRDSAMYRCASSPRQGWTEAFFGQGTRLTVV.

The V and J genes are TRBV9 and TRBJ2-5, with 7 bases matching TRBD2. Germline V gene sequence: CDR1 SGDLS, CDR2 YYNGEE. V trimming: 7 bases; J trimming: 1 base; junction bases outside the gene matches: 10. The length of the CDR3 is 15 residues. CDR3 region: CASPKVGGSQETQYF. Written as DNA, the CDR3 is TGTGCCAGCCCCAAGGTGGGAGGGAGCCAAGAGACCCAGTACTTC.